A single T cell receptor beta chain is shown here with its context. This entry belongs to a study of blood T cell repertoires in COVID-19. Original data processing: Cell counts per sample came from amplifying reference gene primers. Produced via immunoSEQ multiplex PCR; TCRdb's table is partial and in-frame only. Clonal size and the V and J genes are those of that table, whereas D and trimming came from the DNA. The sample lists approximately 72,000 clones; approximately 82% were seen once. Germline values: CDR1 SGHDT, CDR2 YYEEEE. CDR3 length: 14 amino acids. Trimming removed 4 bases from V and 6 bases from J; junction bases left unmatched: 6.

Sequencing was carried out using peripheral blood. The chain has TRBV5-6 and TRBJ1-4; 7 positions agree with TRBD1. This sequence originates from a woman of 80 years or more with acute or convalescent COVID-19. CDR3 nucleotides: TGTGCCAGCAGCCGGGACAGTGGGTATGAAAAACTGTTTTTT. Translation: CASSRDSGYEKLFF. Drawing the rest from reference TRBV5-6 and TRBJ1-4, the complete variable domain is DAGVTQSPTHLIKTRGQQVTLRCSPKSGHDTVSWYQQALGQGPQFIFQYYEEEERQRGNFPDRFSGHQFPNYSSELNVNALLLGDSALYLCASSRDSGYEKLFFGSGTQLSVL.